A selection of T cell receptor beta chains follows, all from one sample in a study of T cell responses to AZD1222 COVID-19 vaccine. The data were produced by immunoSEQ multiplex PCR, yet TCRdb's version contains in-frame clones alone and is incomplete. The data hold 150,000 to 200,000 clones, with less than 95% observed a single time. The sequencing here drew on peripheral blood, taken on day 0 of AZD1222 vaccination. All receptors come from an adult in good health. Each CDR3 is given with its conserved first and last residue. A D gene is named only where the DNA matches it firmly. Some rows have no size entry. The others give once, few or many, or a class for an expanded clone.

cdr3_aa: CTSSSGRQGVDEQYF
cdr3_nt: TGCACCAGCAGCTCCGGCCGACAGGGGGTCGACGAGCAGTACTTC
j_call: TRBJ2-7
v_call: TRBV1
clone_size: once
d_call: NA

cdr3_aa: CASSLNPPSSYNEQFF
cdr3_nt: TGTGCCAGCAGCTTAAACCCCCCGAGCTCCTACAATGAGCAGTTCTTC
j_call: TRBJ2-1
v_call: TRBV11-1
clone_size: NA
d_call: NA

cdr3_aa: CASSPVEANYGYTF
cdr3_nt: TGTGCCAGCTCACCTGTCGAGGCCAACTATGGCTACACCTTC
j_call: TRBJ1-2
v_call: TRBV18
clone_size: NA
d_call: NA

cdr3_aa: CASSASWGPGEQYF
cdr3_nt: TGTGCCAGCTCAGCCTCTTGGGGGCCGGGCGAGCAGTACTTC
j_call: TRBJ2-7
v_call: TRBV18
clone_size: NA
d_call: NA

cdr3_aa: CASSPRGSQETQYF
cdr3_nt: TGTGCCAGCTCACCCCGGGGTTCCCAAGAGACCCAGTACTTC
j_call: TRBJ2-5
v_call: TRBV18
clone_size: NA
d_call: NA

cdr3_aa: CATGGSGSPGELFF
cdr3_nt: TGCGCCACCGGAGGGTCCGGGAGCCCCGGGGAGCTGTTTTTT
j_call: TRBJ2-2
v_call: TRBV5-1
clone_size: NA
d_call: NA

cdr3_aa: CASSSSAQGSYGYTF
cdr3_nt: TGCGCCAGCAGCTCGTCTGCACAGGGCAGCTATGGCTACACCTTC
j_call: TRBJ1-2
v_call: TRBV5-1
clone_size: NA
d_call: NA

cdr3_aa: CASSTIGSSGANVLTF
cdr3_nt: TGTGCCAGCTCCACGATAGGGAGCTCTGGGGCCAACGTCCTGACTTTC
j_call: TRBJ2-6
v_call: TRBV27
clone_size: NA
d_call: NA

cdr3_aa: CASSSGRGPVNIQYF
cdr3_nt: TGCGCCAGCTCCTCTGGCAGGGGGCCTGTAAACATTCAGTACTTC
j_call: TRBJ2-4
v_call: TRBV4-1
clone_size: NA
d_call: TRBD1

cdr3_aa: CASSSGNGRSPLHF
cdr3_nt: TGTGCCAGCAGTTCAGGAAACGGGAGATCACCCCTCCACTTT
j_call: TRBJ1-6
v_call: TRBV7-8
clone_size: NA
d_call: NA

cdr3_aa: CASRRTQNTEAFF
cdr3_nt: TGTGCCAGCAGGAGGACACAGAACACTGAAGCTTTCTTT
j_call: TRBJ1-1
v_call: TRBV7-2
clone_size: NA
d_call: NA

cdr3_aa: CASSLDRGTEAFF
cdr3_nt: TGTGCCAGCAGTTTAGACAGGGGAACGGAAGCTTTCTTT
j_call: TRBJ1-1
v_call: TRBV27
clone_size: few
d_call: TRBD1

cdr3_aa: CASSLSLGMEQPQHF
cdr3_nt: TGTGCCAGCAGCCTTTCTCTGGGGATGGAACAGCCCCAGCATTTT
j_call: TRBJ1-5
v_call: TRBV7-9
clone_size: NA
d_call: NA

cdr3_aa: CASQRGVEKLFF
cdr3_nt: TGCGCCAGCCAGCGAGGGGTCGAAAAACTGTTTTTT
j_call: TRBJ1-4
v_call: TRBV4-1
clone_size: NA
d_call: NA

cdr3_aa: CASSQGEWGLDEAFF
cdr3_nt: TGTGCCAGCAGCCAAGGGGAATGGGGACTGGATGAAGCTTTCTTT
j_call: TRBJ1-1
v_call: TRBV3-1/TRBV3-2
clone_size: NA
d_call: NA

cdr3_aa: CATSRAFPGPYNSPLHF
cdr3_nt: TGTGCCACCAGCAGAGCGTTTCCGGGACCGTACAATTCACCCCTCCACTTT
j_call: TRBJ1-6
v_call: TRBV15
clone_size: once
d_call: NA

cdr3_aa: CASREATGDIGNTIYF
cdr3_nt: TGTGCCAGCAGAGAAGCCACAGGGGATATTGGAAACACCATATATTTT
j_call: TRBJ1-3
v_call: TRBV14
clone_size: NA
d_call: TRBD1

cdr3_aa: CASIDHWGNEAFF
cdr3_nt: TGTGCCAGCATCGACCATTGGGGGAATGAAGCTTTCTTT
j_call: TRBJ1-1
v_call: TRBV7-9
clone_size: once
d_call: NA

cdr3_aa: CASSVGVSYEQYF
cdr3_nt: TGTGCCAGCAGCGTAGGAGTCAGCTACGAGCAGTACTTC
j_call: TRBJ2-7
v_call: TRBV9
clone_size: NA
d_call: NA

cdr3_aa: CASSEGAGEAFF
cdr3_nt: TGCGCCAGCAGTGAGGGAGCGGGGGAAGCTTTCTTT
j_call: TRBJ1-1
v_call: TRBV10-1
clone_size: NA
d_call: NA

cdr3_aa: CASSFSPGRENSDTQYF
cdr3_nt: TGTGCCAGCAGCTTTTCGCCTGGGCGGGAGAATTCAGATACGCAGTATTTT
j_call: TRBJ2-3
v_call: TRBV7-9
clone_size: NA
d_call: TRBD2

cdr3_aa: CASSLWADTEAFF
cdr3_nt: TGCGCCAGCAGCTTGTGGGCGGACACTGAAGCTTTCTTT
j_call: TRBJ1-1
v_call: TRBV5-1
clone_size: NA
d_call: NA

cdr3_aa: CASAFGGGLSREQYF
cdr3_nt: TGTGCCAGCGCCTTCGGAGGGGGCCTCTCTCGGGAGCAGTACTTC
j_call: TRBJ2-7
v_call: TRBV7-9
clone_size: NA
d_call: NA

cdr3_aa: CASSQGTSTWQFF
cdr3_nt: TGTGCCAGCAGCCAAGGGACTAGCACCTGGCAGTTCTTC
j_call: TRBJ2-1
v_call: TRBV11-3
clone_size: NA
d_call: TRBD2

cdr3_aa: CASSQGTGRATDEQFF
cdr3_nt: TGCGCCAGCAGCCAAGGGACCGGGAGGGCCACAGATGAGCAGTTCTTC
j_call: TRBJ2-1
v_call: TRBV4-1
clone_size: NA
d_call: TRBD2

cdr3_aa: CASSFGQSTDTQYF
cdr3_nt: TGCGCCAGCAGCTTTGGACAGTCCACAGATACGCAGTATTTT
j_call: TRBJ2-3
v_call: TRBV5-1
clone_size: NA
d_call: NA

cdr3_aa: CASSPIGRQSYNEQFF
cdr3_nt: TGTGCCAGCAGCCCCATTGGGCGGCAGTCCTACAATGAGCAGTTCTTC
j_call: TRBJ2-1
v_call: TRBV21-1
clone_size: NA
d_call: NA

cdr3_aa: CASRSDRGLEAFF
cdr3_nt: TGTGCCAGCAGGAGTGACAGGGGGCTCGAAGCTTTCTTT
j_call: TRBJ1-1
v_call: TRBV6-5
clone_size: NA
d_call: TRBD1

cdr3_aa: CASSLVPGTANEQFF
cdr3_nt: TGCGCCAGCAGCTTGGTCCCGGGGACGGCCAATGAGCAGTTCTTC
j_call: TRBJ2-1
v_call: TRBV5-1
clone_size: NA
d_call: NA

cdr3_aa: CASSEGRNQPQHF
cdr3_nt: TGTGCCAGCAGTGAAGGGAGGAATCAGCCCCAGCATTTT
j_call: TRBJ1-5
v_call: TRBV6-1
clone_size: NA
d_call: NA

cdr3_aa: CASSPTASNQPQHF
cdr3_nt: TGTGCCAGTAGCCCGACAGCTAGCAATCAGCCCCAGCATTTT
j_call: TRBJ1-5
v_call: TRBV19
clone_size: once
d_call: NA

cdr3_aa: CASSRGQGGNQPQHF
cdr3_nt: TGTGCCAGCTCACGAGGACAGGGTGGCAATCAGCCCCAGCATTTT
j_call: TRBJ1-5
v_call: TRBV18
clone_size: once
d_call: TRBD1

cdr3_aa: CASSEFGRAADKNEQFF
cdr3_nt: TGTGCCAGCAGTGAGTTTGGGAGGGCAGCCGACAAAAATGAGCAGTTCTTC
j_call: TRBJ2-1
v_call: TRBV25-1
clone_size: NA
d_call: TRBD2